The source of this T cell receptor beta chain is a study of T cells in Graves' hyperthyroidism and ophthalmopathy. Amplification yielded TCR beta CDR3 regions, with RNA transcripts as the source. Initially, a first-round RT-PCR of the TCR CDR3 employed the HTBI primer set. TCRdb recomputed calls from the multiplex PCR reads with MiXCR, one row per CDR3 protein. Here the sample spans 500,000 to 550,000 distinct CDR3 sequences, less than 20% being singletons. The table lists this clonotype with a few counts. On the basis of clinical symptoms, serum thyroxine and TRAb, thyroid ultrasound and orbital computed tomography, diagnoses were made. V gave up 6 bases and J gave up 5 bases, with 12 bases separating them. In germline, CDR1 is KGHDR, CDR2 SFDVKD. The CDR3 length is 13 residues.

V and J are TRBV24-1 and TRBJ1-1; D gene unclear. The receptor's source is a man in his forties with Graves' ophthalmopathy. The specimen was blood. The CDR3: CATSTASGTEAFF. CDR3 sequence (DNA): TGTGCCACCAGTACGGCTTCGGGAACTGAAGCTTTCTTT.